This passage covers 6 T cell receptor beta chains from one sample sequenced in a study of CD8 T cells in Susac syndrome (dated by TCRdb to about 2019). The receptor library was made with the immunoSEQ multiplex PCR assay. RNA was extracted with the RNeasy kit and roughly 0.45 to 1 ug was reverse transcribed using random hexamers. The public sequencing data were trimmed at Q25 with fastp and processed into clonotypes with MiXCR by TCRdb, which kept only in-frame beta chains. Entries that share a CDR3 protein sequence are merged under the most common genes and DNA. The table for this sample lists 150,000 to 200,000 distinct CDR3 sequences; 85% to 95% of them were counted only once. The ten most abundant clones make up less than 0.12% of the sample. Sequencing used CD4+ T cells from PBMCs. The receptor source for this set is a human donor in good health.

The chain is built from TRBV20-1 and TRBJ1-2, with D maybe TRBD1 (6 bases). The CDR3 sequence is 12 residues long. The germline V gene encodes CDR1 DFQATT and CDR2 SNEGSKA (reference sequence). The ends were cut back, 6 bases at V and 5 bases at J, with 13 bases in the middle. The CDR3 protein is CSAQGLGYGYTF. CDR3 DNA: TGCAGTGCACAGGGATTAGGGTATGGCTACACCTTC.

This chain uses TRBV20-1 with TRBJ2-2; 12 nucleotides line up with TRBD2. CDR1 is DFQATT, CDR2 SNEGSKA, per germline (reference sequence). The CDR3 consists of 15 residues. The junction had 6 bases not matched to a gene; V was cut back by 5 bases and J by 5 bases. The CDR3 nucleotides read TGCAGTGCTCCTAGCGGGAGGGCCGAGACCGGGGAGCTGTTTTTT. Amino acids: CSAPSGRAETGELFF.

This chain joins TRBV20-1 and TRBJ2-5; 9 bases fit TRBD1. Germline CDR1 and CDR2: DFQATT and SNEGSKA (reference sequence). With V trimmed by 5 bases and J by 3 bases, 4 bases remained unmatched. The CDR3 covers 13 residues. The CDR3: CSAATGGEETQYF. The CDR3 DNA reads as TGCAGTGCTGCTACAGGGGGCGAAGAGACCCAGTACTTC.

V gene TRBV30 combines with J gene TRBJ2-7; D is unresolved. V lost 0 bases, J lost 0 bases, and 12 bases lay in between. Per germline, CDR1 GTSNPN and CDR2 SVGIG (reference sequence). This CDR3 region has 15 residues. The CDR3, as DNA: TGTGCCTGGAGTGTACGCAGACGGTACTCCTACGAGCAGTACTTC. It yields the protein CAWSVRRRYSYEQYF.

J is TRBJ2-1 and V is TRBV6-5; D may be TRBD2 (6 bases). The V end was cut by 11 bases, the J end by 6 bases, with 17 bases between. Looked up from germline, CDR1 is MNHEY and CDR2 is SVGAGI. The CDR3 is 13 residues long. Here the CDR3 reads CAGSGTALNEQFF. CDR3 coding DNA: TGTGCCGGGTCCGGGACTGCCCTCAATGAGCAGTTCTTC.

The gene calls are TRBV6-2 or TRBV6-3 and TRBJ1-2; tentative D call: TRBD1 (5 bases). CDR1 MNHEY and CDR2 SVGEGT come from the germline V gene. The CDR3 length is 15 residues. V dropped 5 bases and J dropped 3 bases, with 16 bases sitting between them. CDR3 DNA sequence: TGTGCCAGCAGTCGCGGTGGGGGGTTCGACTATGGCTACACCTTC. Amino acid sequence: CASSRGGGFDYGYTF.